This T cell receptor beta chain was documented in a study of regulatory T cells in long-lasting Graves disease. Across the whole study: Antithyroid drug use was under 3 months in newly diagnosed Graves' patients.

Unmatched junction bases numbered 6, after V lost 5 bases and J lost 5 bases. CDR3 length: 15 residues. Germline-derived CDR1 and CDR2 are SEHNR and FQNEAQ (reference sequence). This clonotype has ten or more counts. Time point noted: newly diagnosed GD, antithyroid drugs for less than 3 months. Construction of the TCR library relied on RNA isolated from PBMCs. Both iRepertoire HTBI primers and Arm-PCR of CDR3 regions were used to build the TCR beta libraries. TCRdb itself ran the multiplex PCR reads through MiXCR, one entry per CDR3 protein. This table holds approximately 350,000 distinct CDR3 sequences, about a sixth found once. The data also belong to a second study, concerning T cells in Graves' hyperthyroidism and ophthalmopathy. From that paper: Exclusions: uncontrolled infection, other autoimmune disease, pregnancy, lactation.

The sequencing used peripheral blood mononuclear cells (PBMCs), collected at new diagnosis, from a patient treated with antithyroid drugs. The receptor's source is a man aged 35 to 55 with Graves disease. The chain recombines TRBV7-9 with TRBJ2-2; TRBD1 matches at 9 bases. The CDR3: CASSAGQGQTGELFF. The CDR3 region has the DNA TGTGCCAGCAGCGCCGGACAGGGGCAGACCGGGGAGCTGTTTTTT. Full variable domain (rest looked up from reference TRBV7-9 and TRBJ2-2): DTGVSQNPRHKITKRGQNVTFRCDPISEHNRLYWYRQTLGQGPEFLTYFQNEAQLEKSRLLSDRFSAERPKGSFSTLEIQRTEQGDSAMYLCASSAGQGQTGELFFGEGSRLTVL.